This T cell receptor beta chain comes out of a study of T cells in Graves' hyperthyroidism and ophthalmopathy. Study-wide points: Model output signaled ophthalmopathy a median roughly 6.5 months ahead of onset. Among clonotypes expanded in thyroid above 0.001, most were also found in blood.

Graves' hyperthyroidism is called stable when ophthalmopathy does not progress within 18 months. Thyroid ultrasound, orbital computed tomography, clinical symptoms, and serum thyroxine and TRAb underpinned diagnoses. CDR3 length: 15 amino acids. The germline V gene encodes CDR1 MNHEY and CDR2 SMNVEV (reference sequence). Trimming removed 7 bases at V and 4 bases at J, with 18 bases between. The sample holds many counts of this clonotype. Its target is unknown. RNA transcripts provided the source from which TCR beta CDR3 regions were amplified. The HTBI primer set served for first-round RT-PCR of the TCR CDR3. TCRdb analysed the multiplex PCR reads with MiXCR anew, one entry per CDR3 protein. The data show about 700,000 distinct CDR3 sequences, with less than 15% seen just once and roughly 10% held by the top ten.

The material sequenced was blood. The receptor was isolated from a woman between 18 and 29 years old with Graves' hyperthyroidism. This chain uses TRBV27 with TRBJ2-3; either TRBD1 or TRBD2 may supply D (6 bases each). The CDR3 nucleotides are TGTGCCAGCACCCGGTGGGCAGGGGAGGCAGATACGCAGTATTTT. Translating gives CASTRWAGEADTQYF.